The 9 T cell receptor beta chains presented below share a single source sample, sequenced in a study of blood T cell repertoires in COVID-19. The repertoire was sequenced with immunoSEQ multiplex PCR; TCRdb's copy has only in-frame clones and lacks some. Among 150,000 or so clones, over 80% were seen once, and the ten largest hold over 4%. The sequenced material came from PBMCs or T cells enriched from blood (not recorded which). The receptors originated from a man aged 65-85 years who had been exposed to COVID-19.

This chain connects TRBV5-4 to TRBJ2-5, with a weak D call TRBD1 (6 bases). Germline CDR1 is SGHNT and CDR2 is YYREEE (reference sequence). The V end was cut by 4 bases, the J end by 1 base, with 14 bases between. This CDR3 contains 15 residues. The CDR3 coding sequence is TGTGCCAGCAGCAGAAAGAGACAGGCCCAAGAGACCCAGTACTTC. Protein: CASSRKRQAQETQYF.

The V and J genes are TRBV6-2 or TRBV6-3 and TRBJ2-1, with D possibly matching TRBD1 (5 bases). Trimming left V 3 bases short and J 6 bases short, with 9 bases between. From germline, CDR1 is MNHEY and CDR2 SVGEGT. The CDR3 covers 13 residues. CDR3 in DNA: TGTGCCAGCAGTTATTGGACACGCAATGAGCAGTTCTTC. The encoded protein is CASSYWTRNEQFF.

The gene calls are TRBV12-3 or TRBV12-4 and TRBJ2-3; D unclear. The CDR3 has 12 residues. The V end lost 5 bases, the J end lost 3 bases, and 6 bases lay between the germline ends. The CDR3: CASSPSTDTQYF. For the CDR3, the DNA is TGTGCCAGCAGTCCCTCTACAGATACGCAGTATTTT.

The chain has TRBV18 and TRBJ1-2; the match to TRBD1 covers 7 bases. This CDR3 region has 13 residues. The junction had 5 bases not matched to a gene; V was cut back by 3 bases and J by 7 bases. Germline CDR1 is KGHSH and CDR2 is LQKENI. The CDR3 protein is CASSPGQQGGYTF. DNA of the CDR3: TGTGCCAGCTCACCGGGACAGCAAGGTGGCTACACCTTC.

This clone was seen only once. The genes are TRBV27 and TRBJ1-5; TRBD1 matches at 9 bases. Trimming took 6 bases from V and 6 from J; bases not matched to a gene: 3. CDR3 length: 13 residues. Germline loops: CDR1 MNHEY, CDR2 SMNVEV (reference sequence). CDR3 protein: CASSRQGVQPQHF. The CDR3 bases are TGTGCCAGCAGCCGACAGGGGGTTCAGCCCCAGCATTTT.

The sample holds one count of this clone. As DNA, the CDR3 is TGTGCCAGCAGTTTGCGGACAGGGAACTCTGGAAACACCATATATTTT. It codes for CASSLRTGNSGNTIYF. The V gene is TRBV28, the J gene TRBJ1-3, with 8 bases matching TRBD1. CDR3 size: 16 residues. CDR1 and CDR2 from the germline V gene are MDHEN and SYDVKM. Trimming removed 3 bases from V and 0 bases from J; junction bases left unmatched: 4.

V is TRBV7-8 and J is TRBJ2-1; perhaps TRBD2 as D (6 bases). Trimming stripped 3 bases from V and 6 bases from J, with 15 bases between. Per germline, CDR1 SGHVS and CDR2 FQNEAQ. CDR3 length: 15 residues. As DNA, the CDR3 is TGTGCCAGCAGCTTCGGGCTAGCGAGCCCCAATGAGCAGTTCTTC. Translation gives CASSFGLASPNEQFF.

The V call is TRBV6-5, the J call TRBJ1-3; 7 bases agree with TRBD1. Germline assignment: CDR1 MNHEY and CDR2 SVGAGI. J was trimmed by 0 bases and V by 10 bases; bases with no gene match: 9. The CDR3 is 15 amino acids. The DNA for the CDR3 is TGTGCCACCAAGACAGGGCCCTTCTCTGGAAACACCATATATTTT. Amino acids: CATKTGPFSGNTIYF.

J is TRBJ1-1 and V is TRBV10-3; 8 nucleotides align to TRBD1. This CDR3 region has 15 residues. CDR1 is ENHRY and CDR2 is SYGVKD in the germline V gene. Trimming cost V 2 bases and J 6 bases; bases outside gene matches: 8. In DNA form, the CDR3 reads TGTGCCATCAGTGAGCCGGGACAGGCTAGACCTGAAGCTTTCTTT. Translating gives CAISEPGQARPEAFF.